The 10 T cell receptor beta chains listed next were all sequenced from one sample in a study of siplizumab effects on memory and regulatory T cells. TCRdb's copy holds only in-frame clones and misses some; the assay was immunoSEQ multiplex PCR. Of 85,000 to 95,000 clones in the sample, approximately 95% are singletons; the top ten hold around 0.31%. Source material: non-Treg CD4+ T cells sorted from blood. These receptors all come from a human donor in good health.

This chain joins TRBV19 and TRBJ1-5, with 11 bases matching TRBD1. The V gene's germline CDR1 is LNHDA and CDR2 SQIVND (reference sequence). CDR3 length equals 17 residues. V shed 5 bases, J shed 0 bases, and the junction held 6 bases outside the gene matches. The CDR3 is CASSPRTGGFSNQPQHF. The CDR3 DNA reads TGTGCCAGTAGTCCGCGGACAGGGGGCTTTAGCAATCAGCCCCAGCATTTT.

This clone occurred a few times. V usage is TRBV5-6 and J usage is TRBJ1-1; possible D gene TRBD1, 6 bases. The CDR3 length is 14 residues. V lost 4 bases and J lost 5, with 15 bases in between. Germline V gene sequence: CDR1 SGHDT, CDR2 YYEEEE. The CDR3 is CASSPVRGSTEAFF. CDR3 DNA sequence: TGTGCCAGCAGCCCTGTGAGGGGGAGTACTGAAGCTTTCTTT.

The chain couples TRBV9 to TRBJ2-3, with D uncertain. The V and J ends lost 4 bases and 5 bases respectively, with 5 bases between them. Germline CDR1 is SGDLS and CDR2 is YYNGEE. This CDR3 spans 11 amino acids. The CDR3 loop is CASSFGDTQYF. The CDR3 nucleotides are TGTGCCAGCAGCTTTGGAGATACGCAGTATTTT.

The chain uses TRBV6-1 and TRBJ1-1; unclear D gene. V was shortened by 3 bases and J by 3 bases, with 5 bases between the two germline ends. Per the germline V gene, CDR1 is MNHNS and CDR2 is SASEGT. The CDR3 totals 12 residues. CDR3 nucleotide sequence: TGTGCCAGCAGTGATGTTGACACTGAAGCTTTCTTT. It encodes CASSDVDTEAFF.

This chain uses TRBV5-1 with TRBJ2-1; 13 bases match TRBD2. The CDR3 has 15 amino acids. Germline CDR1 SGHRS, CDR2 YFSETQ. With V trimmed by 0 bases and J by 10 bases, 4 bases remained unmatched. CDR3 bases: TGCGCCAGCAGCTTGGGTGGGACTAGCGGGAACGAGCAGTTCTTC. It encodes CASSLGGTSGNEQFF.

The chain joins TRBV19 to TRBJ1-2, with TRBD1 as a possible D gene (6 bases). Per the germline V gene, CDR1 is LNHDA and CDR2 is SQIVND (reference sequence). The V gene lost 8 bases and the J gene lost 13 bases, with 14 bases spanning the gap. The CDR3 is made up of 10 amino acids. CDR3 loop: CASEGRGPTF. DNA for the CDR3: TGTGCCAGTGAGGGCAGGGGCCCCACCTTC.

This chain joins TRBV9 and TRBJ1-2; 7 bases fit TRBD1. V gave up 0 bases and J gave up 7 bases; unmatched junction bases: 12. This CDR3 spans 16 amino acids. Per germline, CDR1 SGDLS and CDR2 YYNGEE. CDR3 in amino acids: CASSVAQRQGFLGYTF. The CDR3 bases are TGTGCCAGCAGCGTAGCTCAGCGACAGGGTTTTCTTGGCTACACCTTC.

This chain links TRBV30 with TRBJ2-1, with D hard to call. Trimming removed 5 bases from V and 10 bases from J, with 12 bases in between. CDR3 length equals 11 residues. Germline CDR1 reads GTSNPN; CDR2 reads SVGIG (reference sequence). The CDR3 DNA sequence: TGTGCCTGGGCCGGTGAGGCCGAGCAGTTCTTC. This encodes CAWAGEAEQFF. The whole variable domain, filled in from reference TRBV30 and TRBJ2-1, reads SQTIHQWPATLVQPVGSPLSLECTVEGTSNPNLYWYRQAAGRGLQLLFYSVGIGQISSEVPQNLSASRPQDRQFILSSKKLLLSDSGFYLCAWAGEAEQFFGPGTRLTVL.

The CDR3 is CASSVGLAGAPYEQYF. The CDR3 coding sequence is TGTGCCAGCAGCGTAGGACTAGCGGGGGCACCCTACGAGCAGTACTTC. The chain employs TRBV9 and TRBJ2-7; TRBD2 matches at 12 bases. Germline loops: CDR1 SGDLS, CDR2 YYNGEE. This CDR3 region has 16 residues. V lost 0 bases, J lost 2 bases, and 3 bases stayed unmatched.

V gene TRBV18 combines with J gene TRBJ1-2, with D possibly matching TRBD1 (5 bases). The V and J ends lost 3 bases and 7 bases respectively, with 12 bases between them. This CDR3 has 13 amino acids. Per germline, CDR1 KGHSH and CDR2 LQKENI. The CDR3 bases are TGTGCCAGCTCACCCCAGGGTCTTGGTGGCTACACCTTC. This encodes CASSPQGLGGYTF. Full variable domain (rest looked up from reference TRBV18 and TRBJ1-2): NAGVMQNPRHLVRRRGQEARLRCSPMKGHSHVYWYRQLPEEGLKFMVYLQKENIIDESGMPKERFSAEFPKEGPSILRIQQVVRGDSAAYFCASSPQGLGGYTFGSGTRLTVV.